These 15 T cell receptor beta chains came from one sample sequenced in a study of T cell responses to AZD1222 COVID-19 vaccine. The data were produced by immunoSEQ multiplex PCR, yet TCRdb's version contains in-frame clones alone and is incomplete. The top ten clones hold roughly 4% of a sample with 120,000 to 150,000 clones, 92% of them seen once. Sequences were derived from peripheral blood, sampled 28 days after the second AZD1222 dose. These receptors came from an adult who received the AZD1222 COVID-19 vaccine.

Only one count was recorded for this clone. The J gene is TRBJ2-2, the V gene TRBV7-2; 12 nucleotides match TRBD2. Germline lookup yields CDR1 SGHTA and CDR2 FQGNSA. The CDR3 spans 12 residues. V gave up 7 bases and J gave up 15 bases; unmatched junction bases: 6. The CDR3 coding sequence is TGTGCCAGCACTCAACTAGCGGGAGGATTGTTTTTT. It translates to CASTQLAGGLFF.

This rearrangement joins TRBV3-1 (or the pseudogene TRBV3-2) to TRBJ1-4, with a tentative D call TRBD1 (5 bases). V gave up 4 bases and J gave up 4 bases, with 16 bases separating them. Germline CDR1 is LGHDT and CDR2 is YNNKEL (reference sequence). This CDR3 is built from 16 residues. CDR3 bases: TGTGCCAGCAGCCTAAGATACGGGACTGGTAATGAAAAACTGTTTTTT. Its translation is CASSLRYGTGNEKLFF.

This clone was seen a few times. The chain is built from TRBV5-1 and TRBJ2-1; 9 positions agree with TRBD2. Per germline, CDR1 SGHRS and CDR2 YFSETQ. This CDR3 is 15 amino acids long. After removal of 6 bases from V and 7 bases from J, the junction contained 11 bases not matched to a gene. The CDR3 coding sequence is TGCGCCAGCAACCCGGGAGCGGGGGGACTGAATGAGCAGTTCTTC. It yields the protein CASNPGAGGLNEQFF.

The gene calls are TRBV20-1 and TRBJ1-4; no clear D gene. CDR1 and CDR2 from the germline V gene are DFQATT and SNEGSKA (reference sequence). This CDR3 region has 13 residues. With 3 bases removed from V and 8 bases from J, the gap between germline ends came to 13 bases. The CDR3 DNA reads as TGCAGTGCTAGTGGAAGGGAGGGAGAAAAACTGTTTTTT. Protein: CSASGREGEKLFF.

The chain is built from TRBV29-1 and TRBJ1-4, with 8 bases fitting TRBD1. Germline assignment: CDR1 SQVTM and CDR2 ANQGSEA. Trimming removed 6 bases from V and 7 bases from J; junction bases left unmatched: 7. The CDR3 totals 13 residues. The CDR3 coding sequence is TGCAGCGTGGGACAGGCGACGGGTGAAAAACTGTTTTTT. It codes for CSVGQATGEKLFF.

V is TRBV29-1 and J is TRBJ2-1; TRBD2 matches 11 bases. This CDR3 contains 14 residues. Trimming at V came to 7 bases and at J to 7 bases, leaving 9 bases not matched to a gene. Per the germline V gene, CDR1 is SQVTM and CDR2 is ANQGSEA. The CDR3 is CSASLAGGINEQFF. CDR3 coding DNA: TGCAGCGCGTCCCTAGCGGGGGGCATAAATGAGCAGTTCTTC.

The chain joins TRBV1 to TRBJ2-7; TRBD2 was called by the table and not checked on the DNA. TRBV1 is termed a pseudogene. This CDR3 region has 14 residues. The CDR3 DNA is TGCACCAGCAGCCGACTAGCGGGGGGCTACGAGCAGTACTTC. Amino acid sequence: CTSSRLAGGYEQYF.

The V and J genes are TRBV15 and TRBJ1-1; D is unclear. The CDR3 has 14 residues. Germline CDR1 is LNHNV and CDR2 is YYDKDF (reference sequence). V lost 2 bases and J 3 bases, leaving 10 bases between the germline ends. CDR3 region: CATSRKAGDTEAFF. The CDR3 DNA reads TGTGCCACCAGCAGAAAGGCTGGGGACACTGAAGCTTTCTTT. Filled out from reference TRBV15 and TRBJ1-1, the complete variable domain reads DAMVIQNPRYQVTQFGKPVTLSCSQTLNHNVMYWYQQKSSQAPKLLFHYYDKDFNNEADTPDNFQSRRPNTSFCFLDIRSPGLGDTAMYLCATSRKAGDTEAFFGQGTRLTVV.

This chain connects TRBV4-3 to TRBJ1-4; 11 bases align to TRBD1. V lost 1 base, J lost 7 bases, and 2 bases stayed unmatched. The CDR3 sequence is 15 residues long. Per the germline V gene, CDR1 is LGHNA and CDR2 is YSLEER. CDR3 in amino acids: CASSQGTGGSEKLFF. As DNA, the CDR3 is TGCGCCAGCAGCCAAGGGACAGGGGGCAGTGAAAAACTGTTTTTT.

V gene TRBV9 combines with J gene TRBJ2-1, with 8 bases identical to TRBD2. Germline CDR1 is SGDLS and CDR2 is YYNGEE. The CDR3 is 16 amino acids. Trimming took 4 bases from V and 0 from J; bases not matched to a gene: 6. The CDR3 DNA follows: TGTGCCAGCAGCTTGACTAGCGCGAGCTCCTACAATGAGCAGTTCTTC. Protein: CASSLTSASSYNEQFF. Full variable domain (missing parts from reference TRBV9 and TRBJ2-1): DSGVTQTPKHLITATGQRVTLRCSPRSGDLSVYWYQQSLDQGLQFLIQYYNGEERAKGNILERFSAQQFPDLHSELNLSSLELGDSALYFCASSLTSASSYNEQFFGPGTRLTVL.

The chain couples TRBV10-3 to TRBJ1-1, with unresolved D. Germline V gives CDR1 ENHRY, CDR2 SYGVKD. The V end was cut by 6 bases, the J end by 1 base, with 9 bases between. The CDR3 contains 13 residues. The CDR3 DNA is TGTGCCATCAGATGGAGGGAGAACACTGAAGCTTTCTTT. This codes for CAIRWRENTEAFF.

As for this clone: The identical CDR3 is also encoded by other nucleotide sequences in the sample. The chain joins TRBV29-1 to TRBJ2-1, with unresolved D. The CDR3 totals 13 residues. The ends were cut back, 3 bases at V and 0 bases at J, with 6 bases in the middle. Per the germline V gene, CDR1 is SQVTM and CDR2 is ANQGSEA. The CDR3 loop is CSVDRSSYNEQFF. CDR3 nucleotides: TGCAGCGTTGACAGGAGCTCCTACAATGAGCAGTTCTTC.

This CDR3 is CASSQTYSATNEKLFF. CDR3 nucleotides: TGTGCCAGCAGCCAGACGTACAGTGCAACTAATGAAAAACTGTTTTTT. This chain joins TRBV4-2 and TRBJ1-4; the D is unclear. There are 16 residues in the CDR3. V lost 3 bases to trimming and J lost 0 bases, with 11 bases between them. CDR1 is LGHNA, CDR2 YNFKEQ, per germline.

CDR3 sequence: CASSSSLANQPQHF. Here the CDR3 DNA reads TGTGCCAGTAGTTCCTCCCTAGCCAATCAGCCCCAGCATTTT. This chain joins TRBV19 and TRBJ1-5, with D hard to call. The V end was cut by 5 bases, the J end by 3 bases, with 11 bases between. Germline CDR1 LNHDA, CDR2 SQIVND (reference sequence). This CDR3 comprises 14 residues.

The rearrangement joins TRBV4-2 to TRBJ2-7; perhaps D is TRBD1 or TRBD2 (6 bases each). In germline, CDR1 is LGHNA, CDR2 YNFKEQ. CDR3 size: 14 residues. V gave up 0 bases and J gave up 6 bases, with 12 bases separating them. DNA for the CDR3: TGTGCCAGCAGCCAAGATAGGGGGGTCGGCGAGCAGTACTTC. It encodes CASSQDRGVGEQYF.